The 13 T cell receptor beta chains below were found in one sample sequenced in a study of cytomegalovirus exposure and HLA in healthy donors. Sequencing used immunoSEQ multiplex PCR; TCRdb keeps in-frame clones, though not all of them. The table includes over 70,000 clones, roughly 90% detected once. Sequenced input: PBMCs. All receptors derive from a woman aged 18-29 years in good health and CMV-seropositive.

The chain links TRBV4-3 to TRBJ2-1; D is perhaps TRBD2 (6 bases). Per germline, CDR1 LGHNA and CDR2 YSLEER. The V and J ends lost 1 base and 1 base respectively, with 11 bases between them. The CDR3 contains 16 residues. The CDR3 DNA sequence: TGCGCCAGCAGCCAAGCGGGGGATGGATCCTACAATGAGCAGTTCTTC. Translated: CASSQAGDGSYNEQFF.

This clone was detected only a few times. The chain has TRBV14 and TRBJ2-6; D perhaps matches TRBD1 (5 bases). Trimming stripped 4 bases from V and 1 base from J, with 14 bases between. The germline V gene has CDR1 SGHDN and CDR2 FVKESK. The CDR3 has 17 amino acids. CDR3 loop: CASSPRTRASGANVLTF. The CDR3 DNA reads as TGTGCCAGCAGCCCCCGGACACGGGCTTCTGGGGCCAACGTCCTGACTTTC.

This clone has just one count. CDR3 nucleotides: TGTGCCTGGATACAGGGGCCCACTGAAGCTTTCTTT. Translated: CAWIQGPTEAFF. This chain uses TRBV30 with TRBJ1-1; 7 nucleotides agree with TRBD1. J was trimmed by 4 bases and V by 4 bases; bases with no gene match: 3. CDR3 length: 12 residues. Germline V gene data show CDR1 as GTSNPN and CDR2 as SVGIG (reference sequence). Looking up the rest from reference TRBV30 and TRBJ1-1 gives the full variable domain: SQTIHQWPATLVQPVGSPLSLECTVEGTSNPNLYWYRQAAGRGLQLLFYSVGIGQISSEVPQNLSASRPQDRQFILSSKKLLLSDSGFYLCAWIQGPTEAFFGQGTRLTVV.

This clone was observed a handful of times. This rearrangement joins TRBV30 to TRBJ1-1, with D possibly matching TRBD1 (5 bases). Germline V gene sequence: CDR1 GTSNPN, CDR2 SVGIG (reference sequence). This CDR3 is built from 15 residues. V dropped 5 bases and J dropped 0 bases, with 16 bases sitting between them. The CDR3 spells CAWSLRAGMNTEAFF. The DNA of the CDR3 is TGTGCCTGGTCACTCAGGGCGGGAATGAACACTGAAGCTTTCTTT.

As regards this clone: At one of its ends the junction is not consistent with the germline gene, which may arise from a read error. The V call is TRBV7-7, the J call TRBJ2-1; D unclear. Germline V lookup: CDR1 SSHAT, CDR2 FNYEAQ (reference sequence). The CDR3 totals 15 residues. The CDR3 loop reads CASSLYDARDNEQFF. The DNA of the CDR3 is TGTGCTAGCAGCTTATACGATGCGAGAGACAATGAGCAGTTCTTC.

The DNA of the CDR3 is TGTGCCAGCGCGCGGGGCCCGGCCAATGAGCAGTTCTTC. Its translation is CASARGPANEQFF. This chain links TRBV6-4 with TRBJ2-1, with D possibly being TRBD2 (6 bases). Germline V gives CDR1 MRHNA, CDR2 SNTAGT. The CDR3 is made up of 13 amino acids. Trimming removed 8 bases from V and 6 bases from J, with 14 bases in between.

This clone was seen once. The chain carries TRBV4-1 and TRBJ2-7; D is undetermined. This CDR3 spans 12 amino acids. Trimming took off 0 bases at V and 3 bases at J, with 3 bases between the two ends. CDR1 MGHRA and CDR2 YSYEKL come from the germline V gene. CDR3 residues: CASSQDNYEQYF. The CDR3 DNA reads as TGCGCCAGCAGCCAAGATAACTACGAGCAGTACTTC.

The chain has TRBV6-6 and TRBJ2-3; 7 bases line up with TRBD1. The CDR3 is made up of 14 amino acids. CDR1 and CDR2 from the germline V gene are MNHNY and SVGAGI (reference sequence). Germline trimming cut 4 bases from V and 2 bases from J; bases unmatched to any gene: 3. The CDR3 DNA reads TGTGCCAGCAGTTCAGGACAGGCCACAGATACGCAGTATTTT. It yields the protein CASSSGQATDTQYF.

The chain couples TRBV9 to TRBJ1-3; tentatively, D is TRBD1 (5 bases). The ends were cut back, 6 bases at V and 0 bases at J, with 10 bases in the middle. CDR3 length: 14 residues. Germline V lookup: CDR1 SGDLS, CDR2 YYNGEE. The DNA of the CDR3 is TGTGCCAGCAACGCAGGGCACTCTGGAAACACCATATATTTT. It specifies CASNAGHSGNTIYF.

The CDR3 loop reads CASSRGTVAWGTEAFF. DNA of the CDR3: TGTGCCAGCAGCCGAGGGACAGTCGCCTGGGGCACTGAAGCTTTCTTT. The rearrangement uses TRBV11-2 and TRBJ1-1; 7 nucleotides align to TRBD1. The V gene's germline CDR1 is SGHAT and CDR2 FQNNGV. The CDR3 is 16 amino acids. V lost 5 bases, J lost 4 bases, and 13 bases stayed unmatched.

The chain carries TRBV11-2 and TRBJ2-6; D gene ambiguous. CDR1 is SGHAT, CDR2 FQNNGV, per germline. V lost 5 bases, J lost 0 bases, and 8 bases lay in between. The CDR3 has 15 amino acids. Here the CDR3 reads CASSPPGSGANVLTF. The CDR3, as DNA: TGTGCCAGCAGCCCTCCAGGCTCTGGGGCCAACGTCCTGACTTTC.

The chain links TRBV6-1 to TRBJ2-3; 10 bases line up with TRBD2. J was trimmed by 2 bases and V by 4 bases; bases with no gene match: 3. Germline V gene lookup returns CDR1 MNHNS and CDR2 SASEGT. CDR3 length: 15 amino acids. The chain's CDR3 is CASSGLAGTTDTQYF. The CDR3 DNA sequence: TGTGCCAGCAGTGGACTAGCGGGTACCACAGATACGCAGTATTTT.

The J gene is TRBJ2-3, the V gene TRBV5-4; TRBD2 matches 15 bases. CDR3 size: 18 residues. The trim removed 4 bases at V and 5 bases at J, leaving 11 bases unmatched. CDR1 is SGHNT, CDR2 YYREEE, per germline (reference sequence). This CDR3 is CASSAGLGLAGGGDTQYF. The CDR3 bases are TGTGCCAGCAGCGCCGGCCTAGGACTAGCGGGGGGGGGAGATACGCAGTATTTT.